This T cell receptor (beta chain) came from a study of OX40 agonist ivuxolimab in advanced cancers. The CDR3 consists of 16 residues. The germline V gene has CDR1 SNHLY and CDR2 FYNNEI. The V and J ends lost 3 bases and 1 base, in that order; junction bases with no gene match: 8. Data came from immunoSEQ multiplex PCR; TCRdb stores just in-frame clones and leaves some out. The table has 70,000 to 95,000 clones, approximately 81% seen once. This sequence originates from an adult with an advanced solid tumor such as melanoma, head and neck, liver or kidney cancer. The chain joins TRBV2 to TRBJ1-2; 7 bases map to TRBD1. The sequenced sample was CD4+ or CD8+ T cells sorted from blood, obtained in a trial of the OX40 agonist ivuxolimab. This CDR3 is CASSEGGTANNYGYTF. The CDR3, as DNA: TGTGCCAGCAGTGAGGGCGGGACAGCTAATAACTATGGCTACACCTTC.